This section outlines one TCR beta chain sequence together with its context. Trimming removed 4 bases at V and 0 bases at J, with 13 bases between. This CDR3 region has 16 residues. Germline V gives CDR1 SGHVS, CDR2 FQNEAQ. This sample was included in a study of cytomegalovirus exposure and HLA in healthy donors. Vbeta (60) and Jbeta (13) primers were used in the PCR. Assay used: immunoSEQ multiplex PCR; TCRdb lists only in-frame clones, some missing. The sample has 120,000 or so clones; around 66% are singletons. This sequence originates from a woman aged 40 to 50 in good health and CMV-seropositive. Sample: PBMCs. The chain recombines TRBV7-8 with TRBJ1-5, with a tentative D call TRBD1 (6 bases). The CDR3: CASSSRQADSNQPQHF. The DNA of the CDR3 is TGTGCCAGCAGCTCTAGACAGGCGGATAGCAATCAGCCCCAGCATTTT.